Given below is one T cell receptor beta chain in context. Its antigen is currently unknown. This record comes from a study of T cell repertoires in cytomegalovirus infection. Study-level points and caveats: CMV-specific HLA-C-restricted TCR beta clonotypes dominated the ex vivo response.

TCRdb reprocessed the reads via MiXCR and lists one record per CDR3 protein. The sample has approximately 500,000 distinct CDR3 sequences; 25% to 35% are singletons. The CDR3 runs 13 residues. V was cut by 5 bases and J by 6 bases, with 11 bases left in between. The rearrangement links TRBV12-3 or TRBV12-4 to TRBJ2-1; no clear D gene. The clonotype was recovered from a human donor in good health (CMV status not recorded). Some clones in this sample may be carry-over from other donors' samples. Source: cultured PBMCs, taken from culture after CMV antigen stimulation. The CDR3 DNA reads TGTGCCAGCAGTGCGGCTAGAGTCAATGAGCAGTTCTTC. Translating gives CASSAARVNEQFF.